This T cell receptor beta chain was recovered during a study of T cells in Graves' hyperthyroidism and ophthalmopathy (dated by TCRdb to about 2019). General notes on the study: Peripheral blood was sampled at the time of initial diagnosis, prior to any treatment. A discovery cohort of about a hundred patients, about 43 with Graves' ophthalmopathy and over 55 with stable Graves' hyperthyroidism, was used to find distinguishing TCR V-J signatures. Prospective prediction of ophthalmopathy was tested in an independent validation cohort of approximately 19 hyperthyroidism patients and 17 patients who later progressed to ophthalmopathy. For training and testing, the 100 or so patients in the discovery cohort were randomly divided in a 7:3 ratio. In over five Graves' hyperthyroidism patients, the study also compared T-cell repertoires from thyroid tissue with T-cell repertoires from blood. Following sampling, methimazole starting at 30 mg daily was given to hyperthyroidism patients, and high-dose intravenous methylprednisolone was given to ophthalmopathy patients. TCR Vbeta CDR3 sequencing of roughly 140 peripheral blood samples (roughly 41 ophthalmopathy, 75 hyperthyroidism and approximately 17 progressor patients) is reported in the paper.

The hyperthyroidism patients were between 18 and 65 years old and newly diagnosed, with a disease duration of less than 2 months. The study excluded patients with uncontrolled infections, other autoimmune diseases, pregnancy or lactation. Diagnoses were established on the basis of clinical symptoms, serum thyroxine and TRAb, thyroid ultrasound, and orbital computed tomography. For progressor patients, blood was drawn at the first diagnosis of hyperthyroidism, before any ophthalmopathy symptoms had appeared. PBMCs were isolated from about 9.1 ml of fresh peripheral blood by Ficoll-Paque density gradient centrifugation. Patients classed as progressors first received a Graves' hyperthyroidism diagnosis and then went on to develop ophthalmopathy during follow-up. Total RNA was extracted with Trizol reagent, and quality was checked on an Agilent 2100 Bioanalyzer. At least ten counts were recorded for this clonotype. The specificity of this receptor is unknown. Per-nucleotide qualities are absent, and no much larger clonotype sits a single base away.

Trimming accounts for 3 bases at V and 2 bases at J, while the number of junction bases matched to no gene is 6. The CDR3, cysteine through phenylalanine, is 15 amino acids long. The only DNA kept is the CDR3, 45 bases in frame from the first base. The paper's findings and limits, for the study overall: No statistical method was used to fix the sample size in advance, and group allocation was not hidden from the investigators. A model built on a 13 V-J signature distinguished ophthalmopathy from stable hyperthyroidism, reaching about 88% sensitivity and approximately 81% specificity in cross-validation and 80%/75% in testing. In validation, the model predicted progression to ophthalmopathy a median of roughly 6.5 months before onset, with 70% to 71% sensitivity and 72.22% specificity. Most expanded thyroid clonotypes (frequency above 0.001) were also found in blood, which suggests that blood repertoires may mirror thyroid immune responses.

TCR beta CDR3 regions were amplified from RNA transcripts. For the first round of RT-PCR on the TCR CDR3, the HTBI primer set was used together with the Qiagen OneStep RT-PCR kit. Libraries were constructed in a second round of multiplex PCR, after which size selection and purification were carried out. Sequencing of the libraries was done on an Illumina HiSeq2000 using paired-end 100 bp reads. The original pipeline was this. Raw data were processed with SOAPnuke, discarding reads with adapters, uncalled bases, mean Phred below 15, or no exact constant-primer or identifier match. COPE v1.2.5 was used to merge the high-quality paired reads, and each unique nucleotide sequence was defined as a clonotype. Clonotypes were aligned to IMGT TRBV, TRBD and TRBJ reference segments using MiTCR v1.1. The analysis was restricted to V-J combinations with a frequency above 0.0001, which together covered approximately 99% of the repertoires. A TCS score was defined as the ratio of F50 (clonal expansion) to E x V (chaos), with BLOSUM62-based TCRdist applied between CDR3 peptides within each V-J. Welch's t-statistics and random forest reduced some 510 V-J features to under 15, which were used in a naive Bayes classifier (R e1071). TCRdb ran its own pipeline on the public reads, namely fastp trimming at Q25 and MiXCR clone calling, and kept in-frame beta chains. Each entry is one CDR3 protein sequence, shown with its most common DNA and genes. It is TCRdb's table, rather than the study itself, that gives the V and J calls and clone size. Within this sample are over 700,000 distinct CDR3 sequences, with 15% to 20% of them counted one time only. The ten largest account for approximately 15% of the sample.

In this chain, TRBV12-3 or TRBV12-4 is recombined with TRBJ2-5; 7 central bases correspond to TRBD2. This receptor was obtained from a woman aged 45 to 65 with Graves' hyperthyroidism that later progressed to Graves' ophthalmopathy. The sample was blood. The nucleotide sequence is given as TGTGCCAGCAGTTTTGAAGCGGGGTATCAAGAGACCCAGTACTTC. It codes for CASSFEAGYQETQYF.